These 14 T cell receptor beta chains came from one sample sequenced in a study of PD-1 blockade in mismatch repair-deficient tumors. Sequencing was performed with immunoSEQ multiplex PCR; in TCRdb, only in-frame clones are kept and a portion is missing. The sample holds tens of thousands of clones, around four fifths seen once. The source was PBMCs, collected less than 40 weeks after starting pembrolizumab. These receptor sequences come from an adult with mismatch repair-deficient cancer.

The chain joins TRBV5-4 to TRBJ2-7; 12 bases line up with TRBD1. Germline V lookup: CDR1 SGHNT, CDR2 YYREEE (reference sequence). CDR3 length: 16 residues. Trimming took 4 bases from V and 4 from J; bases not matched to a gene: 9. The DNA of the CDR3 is TGTGCCAGCAGCCCCGGGGGGACAGGGGGCTTGTACGAGCAGTACTTC. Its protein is CASSPGGTGGLYEQYF.

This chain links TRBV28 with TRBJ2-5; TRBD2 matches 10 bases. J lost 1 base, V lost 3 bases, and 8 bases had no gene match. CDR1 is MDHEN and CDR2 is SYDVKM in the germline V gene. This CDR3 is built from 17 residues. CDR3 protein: CASSLSSSGSPQETQYF. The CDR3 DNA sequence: TGTGCCAGCAGTTTGAGTTCTAGCGGGAGTCCCCAAGAGACCCAGTACTTC.

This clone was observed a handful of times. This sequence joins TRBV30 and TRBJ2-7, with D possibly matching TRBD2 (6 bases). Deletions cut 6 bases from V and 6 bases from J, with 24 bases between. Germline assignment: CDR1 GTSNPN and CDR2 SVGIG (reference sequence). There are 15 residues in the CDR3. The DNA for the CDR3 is TGTGCCTGCCATAGTGCGGGAAGGGGTCTGGGCGAGCAGTACTTC. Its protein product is CACHSAGRGLGEQYF.

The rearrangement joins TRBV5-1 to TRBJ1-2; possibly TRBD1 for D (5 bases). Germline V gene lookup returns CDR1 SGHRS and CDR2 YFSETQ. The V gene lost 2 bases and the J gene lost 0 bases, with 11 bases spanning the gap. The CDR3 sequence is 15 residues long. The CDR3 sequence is CASSLTMTANYGYTF. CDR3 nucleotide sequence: TGCGCCAGCAGCTTAACCATGACAGCTAACTATGGCTACACCTTC.

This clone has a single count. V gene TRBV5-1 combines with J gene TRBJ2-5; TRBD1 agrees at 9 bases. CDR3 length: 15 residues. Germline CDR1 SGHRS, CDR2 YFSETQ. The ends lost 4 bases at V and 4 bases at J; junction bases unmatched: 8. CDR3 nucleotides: TGCGCCAGCAGCCCCGTGGGACAGGGTGGAGAGACCCAGTACTTC. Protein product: CASSPVGQGGETQYF.

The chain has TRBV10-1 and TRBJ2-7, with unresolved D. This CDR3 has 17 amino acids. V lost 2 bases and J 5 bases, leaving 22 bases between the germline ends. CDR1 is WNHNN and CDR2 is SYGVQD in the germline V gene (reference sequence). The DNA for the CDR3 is TGCGCCAGCAGTGAGGACCTTTTGGGCCAGCAGGCTAACGAGCAGTACTTC. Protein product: CASSEDLLGQQANEQYF.

The CDR3 coding sequence is TGCGCCAGCAGCCAAGATGGGACAGGCTTCTACGAGCAGTACTTC. Its protein is CASSQDGTGFYEQYF. The chain uses TRBV4-1 and TRBJ2-7; 8 nucleotides agree with TRBD1. Unmatched junction bases numbered 4, after V lost 0 bases and J lost 3 bases. The V gene's germline CDR1 is MGHRA and CDR2 YSYEKL. This CDR3 comprises 15 residues.

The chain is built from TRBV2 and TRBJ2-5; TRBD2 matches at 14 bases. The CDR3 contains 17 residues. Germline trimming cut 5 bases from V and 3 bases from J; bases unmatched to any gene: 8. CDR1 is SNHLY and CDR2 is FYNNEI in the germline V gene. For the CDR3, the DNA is TGTGCCAGCAGTCTTGGGACTAGCGGGAGTAGAGAAGAGACCCAGTACTTC. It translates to CASSLGTSGSREETQYF. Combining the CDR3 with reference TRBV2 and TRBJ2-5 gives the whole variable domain EPEVTQTPSHQVTQMGQEVILRCVPISNHLYFYWYRQILGQKVEFLVSFYNNEISEKSEIFDDQFSVERPDGSNFTLKIRSTKLEDSAMYFCASSLGTSGSREETQYFGPGTRLLVL.

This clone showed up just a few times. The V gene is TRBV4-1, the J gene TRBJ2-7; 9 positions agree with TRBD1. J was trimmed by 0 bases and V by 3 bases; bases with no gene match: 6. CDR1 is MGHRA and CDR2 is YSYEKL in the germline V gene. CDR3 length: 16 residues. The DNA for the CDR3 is TGCGCCAGCAGCCAGCTGCCGGGACAGGGCTCCTACGAGCAGTACTTC. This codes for CASSQLPGQGSYEQYF.

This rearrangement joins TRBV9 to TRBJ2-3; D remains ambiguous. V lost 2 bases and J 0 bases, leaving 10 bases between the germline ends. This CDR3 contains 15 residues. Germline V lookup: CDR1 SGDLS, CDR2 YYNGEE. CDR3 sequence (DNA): TGTGCCAGCAGCGTTTCTAGGTCTAGCACAGATACGCAGTATTTT. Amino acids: CASSVSRSSTDTQYF.

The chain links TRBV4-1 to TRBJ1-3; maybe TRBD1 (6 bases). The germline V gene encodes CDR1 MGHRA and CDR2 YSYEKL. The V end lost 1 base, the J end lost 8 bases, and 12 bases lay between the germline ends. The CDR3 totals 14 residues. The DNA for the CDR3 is TGCGCCAGCAGCCAAGGAGGGACACTTGACACCATATATTTT. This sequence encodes CASSQGGTLDTIYF.

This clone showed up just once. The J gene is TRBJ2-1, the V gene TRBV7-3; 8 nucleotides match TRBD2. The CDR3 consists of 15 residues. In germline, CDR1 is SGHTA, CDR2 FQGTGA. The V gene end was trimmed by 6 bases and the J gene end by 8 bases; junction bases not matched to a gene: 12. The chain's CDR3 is CASREGPAGDYEQFF. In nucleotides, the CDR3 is TGTGCCAGCAGGGAGGGTCCAGCGGGAGACTATGAGCAGTTCTTC.

The CDR3 DNA reads as TGTGCCAGCAGTGAACAGGGAGGGGGACAAGAGACCCAGTACTTC. This sequence encodes CASSEQGGGQETQYF. The genes are TRBV2 and TRBJ2-5; D is perhaps TRBD2 (7 bases). The CDR3 length is 15 residues. Trimming pared 2 bases from V and 2 bases from J, leaving 12 bases between. CDR1 is SNHLY and CDR2 is FYNNEI in the germline V gene.

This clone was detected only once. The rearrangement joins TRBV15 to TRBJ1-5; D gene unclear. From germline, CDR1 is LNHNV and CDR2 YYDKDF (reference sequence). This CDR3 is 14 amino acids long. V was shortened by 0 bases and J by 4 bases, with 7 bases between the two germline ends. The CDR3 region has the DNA TGTGCCACCAGCAGAGATATCGGGAATCAGCCCCAGCATTTT. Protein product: CATSRDIGNQPQHF.